This T cell receptor (beta chain) emerged from a study of human T cells and chemical hapten exposure. Study-level background: Reading of the patch tests, which applied 0.01% DPC to the upper back, occurred at 6 days. Patients, chiefly female, had alopecia areata, totalis or universalis. Study conclusions and caveats: There was no change with DPC sensitization in TCRs above 1 in 1000 frequency.

A word on this clonotype: The antigen remains undetermined.

Stated time point: patch test 1, 2 weeks after DPC sensitization. Treatment: therapeutic diphenylcyclopropenone sensitization with weekly scalp DPC. The starting material, unfractionated whole blood, was used for total RNA extraction. TCRdb re-analysed the RACE reads in MiXCR, keeping a single row per CDR3 protein. The table includes more than 95,000 distinct CDR3 sequences, 9% to 14% detected once. Germline CDR1 is DFQATT and CDR2 is SNEGSKA (reference sequence). The junction had 22 bases not matched to a gene; V was cut back by 6 bases and J by 7 bases. The CDR3 is made up of 18 amino acids. The chain recombines TRBV20-1 with TRBJ2-7; the match to TRBD2 covers 12 bases. The clonotype comes from a woman between 45 and 65 years old with alopecia areata. Some clones in this sample may be carry-over from other donors' samples. Material: whole blood, obtained in connection with sensitization to the hapten diphenylcyclopropenone (DPC). Here the CDR3 reads CSAAPLAGGPYPAGEQYF. In DNA form, the CDR3 reads TGCAGTGCAGCCCCGCTAGCGGGAGGGCCCTACCCTGCGGGGGAGCAGTACTTC.